The 10 T cell receptor beta chains in this list originate from one sample, sequenced in a study of CD8+ T cells in alopecia areata. The sequencing template was cDNA reverse transcribed from extracted RNA. Clones were sequenced by immunoSEQ multiplex PCR, and TCRdb holds only the in-frame ones, with some missing. The sample comprises 100,000 or so clones, about 60% of which are singletons, and roughly 15% rests with the top ten. Described treatment: oral pan-JAK inhibitor, 5-10 mg twice daily. Here the sequenced sample was CD8+ T cells sorted from blood, taken at approximately week 61, from a patient treated with tofacitinib. These receptor sequences come from a human donor with alopecia areata.

The gene calls are TRBV13 and TRBJ1-2; TRBD1 aligns across 8 bases. Per germline, CDR1 PRHDT and CDR2 FYEKMQ (reference sequence). The length of the CDR3 is 13 residues. Trimming cost V 5 bases and J 6 bases; bases outside gene matches: 5. CDR3 nucleotide sequence: TGTGCCAGCAGCCCCCCGACAGGGGATGGCTACACCTTC. This encodes CASSPPTGDGYTF.

The chain recombines TRBV5-6 with TRBJ1-6; tentatively, D is TRBD1 (6 bases). The CDR3 is 14 amino acids. The germline V gene has CDR1 SGHDT and CDR2 YYEEEE. The V end was cut by 2 bases, the J end by 9 bases, with 12 bases between. The CDR3 DNA follows: TGTGCCAGCAGCTTAGGCAGGGGAAGTTCACCCCTCCACTTT. Translating gives CASSLGRGSSPLHF.

The chain uses TRBV5-6 and TRBJ2-3; tentatively, D is TRBD1 (6 bases). This CDR3 comprises 15 residues. The germline CDR1 and CDR2 sequences are SGHDT and YYEEEE. Trimming removed 4 bases at V and 2 bases at J, with 14 bases between. The CDR3 sequence is CASSPIQGSTDTQYF. For the CDR3, the DNA is TGTGCCAGCAGCCCAATACAGGGTTCCACAGATACGCAGTATTTT. The variable domain in full, completed from reference TRBV5-6 and TRBJ2-3, reads DAGVTQSPTHLIKTRGQQVTLRCSPKSGHDTVSWYQQALGQGPQFIFQYYEEEERQRGNFPDRFSGHQFPNYSSELNVNALLLGDSALYLCASSPIQGSTDTQYFGPGTRLTVL.

This clone occurred many times. The chain employs TRBV5-1 and TRBJ1-1; D gene uncertain. Germline CDR1 SGHRS, CDR2 YFSETQ. Deletions cut 6 bases from V and 0 bases from J, with 9 bases between. This CDR3 contains 13 residues. This CDR3 is CASKVHLNTEAFF. The CDR3 bases are TGCGCCAGCAAGGTACACCTGAACACTGAAGCTTTCTTT.

This chain's CDR3 is CASSSFRDSEEKLFF. CDR3 bases: TGTGCCAGCAGCTCATTCCGGGACAGTGAAGAAAAACTGTTTTTT. This sequence joins TRBV7-9 and TRBJ1-4; 7 bases align to TRBD1. Germline lookup yields CDR1 SEHNR and CDR2 FQNEAQ (reference sequence). This CDR3 has 15 amino acids. After removal of 4 bases from V and 8 bases from J, the junction contained 10 bases not matched to a gene.

The V call is TRBV2, the J call TRBJ2-7, with TRBD2 as a possible D gene (5 bases). The CDR3 covers 12 residues. CDR1 is SNHLY, CDR2 FYNNEI, per germline. V lost 4 bases and J 5 bases, leaving 9 bases between the germline ends. The CDR3 spells CASSGLGDEQYF. The CDR3 DNA reads TGTGCCAGCAGTGGTCTCGGGGACGAGCAGTACTTC.

This clone turned up a few times. Other DNA sequences within the sample encode an identical CDR3. The V and J genes are TRBV7-9 and TRBJ2-7; 8 bases fit TRBD1. The germline gives CDR1 SEHNR, CDR2 FQNEAQ (reference sequence). The J segment lost 1 base and the V segment lost 0 bases, leaving 2 bases of the junction unmatched. The CDR3 spans 15 residues. CDR3 region: CASSLARTGSYEQYF. The CDR3 DNA sequence: TGTGCCAGCAGCTTAGCACGGACAGGGTCCTACGAGCAGTACTTC.

This chain connects TRBV7-3 to TRBJ2-5; 7 positions match TRBD2. The ends lost 0 bases at V and 3 bases at J; junction bases unmatched: 1. The germline V gene has CDR1 SGHTA and CDR2 FQGTGA. This CDR3 spans 14 amino acids. The CDR3 sequence: CASSLTGGEETQYF. CDR3 coding DNA: TGTGCCAGCAGCTTAACGGGAGGGGAAGAGACCCAGTACTTC.

This sequence joins TRBV7-7 and TRBJ2-1, with D uncertain. Trimming took off 4 bases at V and 6 bases at J, with 10 bases between the two ends. The V gene's germline CDR1 is SSHAT and CDR2 FNYEAQ (reference sequence). The length of the CDR3 is 13 residues. CDR3 amino acids: CASSSDGSNEQFF. CDR3 in DNA: TGTGCCAGCAGCTCGGACGGAAGCAATGAGCAGTTCTTC. The entire variable domain, with the rest obtained from reference TRBV7-7 and TRBJ2-1, is as follows: GAGVSQSPRYKVTKRGQDVTLRCDPISSHATLYWYQQALGQGPEFLTYFNYEAQPDKSGLPSDRFSAERPEGSISTLTIQRTEQRDSAMYRCASSSDGSNEQFFGPGTRLTVL.

V is TRBV27 and J is TRBJ2-5; 9 positions match TRBD1. This CDR3 has 14 residues. V shed 5 bases and J 5 bases; nucleotides not matched to a gene: 6. Germline assignment: CDR1 MNHEY and CDR2 SMNVEV (reference sequence). The CDR3 bases are TGTGCCAGCAGTACCCTAGGACAGGGGGAGACCCAGTACTTC. Translated: CASSTLGQGETQYF.